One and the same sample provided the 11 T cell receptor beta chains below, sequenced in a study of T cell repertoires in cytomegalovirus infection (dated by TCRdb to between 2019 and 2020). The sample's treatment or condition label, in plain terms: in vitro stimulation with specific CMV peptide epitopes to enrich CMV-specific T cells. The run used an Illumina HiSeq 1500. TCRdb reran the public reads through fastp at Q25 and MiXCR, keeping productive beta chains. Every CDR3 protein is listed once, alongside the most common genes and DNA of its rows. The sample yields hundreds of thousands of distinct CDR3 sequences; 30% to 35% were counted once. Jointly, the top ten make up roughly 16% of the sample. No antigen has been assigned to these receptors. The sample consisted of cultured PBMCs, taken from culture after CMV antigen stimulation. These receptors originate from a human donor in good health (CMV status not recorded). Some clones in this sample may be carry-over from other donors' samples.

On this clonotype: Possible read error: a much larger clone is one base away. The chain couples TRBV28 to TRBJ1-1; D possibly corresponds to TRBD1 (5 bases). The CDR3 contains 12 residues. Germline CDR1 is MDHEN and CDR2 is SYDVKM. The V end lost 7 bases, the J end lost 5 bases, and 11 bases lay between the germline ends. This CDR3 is CASTWGGTEAFF. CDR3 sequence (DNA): TGTGCCAGCACCTGGGGGGGTACTGAAGCTTTCTTT.

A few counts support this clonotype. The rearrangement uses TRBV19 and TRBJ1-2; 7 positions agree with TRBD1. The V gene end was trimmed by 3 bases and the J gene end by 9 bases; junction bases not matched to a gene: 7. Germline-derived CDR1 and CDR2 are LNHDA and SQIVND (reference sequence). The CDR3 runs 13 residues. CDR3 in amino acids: CASSIPRQGSYTF. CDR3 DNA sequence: TGTGCCAGTAGTATTCCCCGACAGGGCAGCTACACCTTC.

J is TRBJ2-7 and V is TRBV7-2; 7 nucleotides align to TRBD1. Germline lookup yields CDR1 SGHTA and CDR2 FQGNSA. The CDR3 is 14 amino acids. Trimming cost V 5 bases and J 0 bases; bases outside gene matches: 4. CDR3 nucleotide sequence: TGTGCCAGCAGCCCGACAGGGAGCTCCTACGAGCAGTACGTC. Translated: CASSPTGSSYEQYV.

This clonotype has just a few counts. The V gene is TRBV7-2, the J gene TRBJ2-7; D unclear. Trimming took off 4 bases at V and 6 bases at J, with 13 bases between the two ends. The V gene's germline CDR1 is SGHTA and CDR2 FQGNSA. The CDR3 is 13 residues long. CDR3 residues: CASSSATVGEQYV. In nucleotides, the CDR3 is TGTGCCAGCAGCTCAGCGACTGTCGGCGAGCAGTACGTC.

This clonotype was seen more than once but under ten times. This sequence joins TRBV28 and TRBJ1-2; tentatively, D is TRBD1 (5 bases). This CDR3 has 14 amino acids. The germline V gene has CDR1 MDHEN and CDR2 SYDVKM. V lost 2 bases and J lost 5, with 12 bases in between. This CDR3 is CASSLIRGWYGYTF. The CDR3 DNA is TGTGCCAGCAGTTTAATTCGGGGCTGGTATGGCTACACCTTC.

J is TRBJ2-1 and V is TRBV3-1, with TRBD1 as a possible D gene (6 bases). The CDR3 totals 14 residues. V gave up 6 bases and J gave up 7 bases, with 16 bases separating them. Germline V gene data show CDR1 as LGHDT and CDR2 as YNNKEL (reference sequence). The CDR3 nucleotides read TGTGCCAGCAGGCGCCGGGACCAGGGGAATGAGCAGTTCTTC. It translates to CASRRRDQGNEQFF.

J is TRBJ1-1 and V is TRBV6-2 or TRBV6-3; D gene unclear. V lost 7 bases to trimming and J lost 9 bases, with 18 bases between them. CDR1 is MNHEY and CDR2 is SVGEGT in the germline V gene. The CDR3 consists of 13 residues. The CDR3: CASNQFRGNKAFF. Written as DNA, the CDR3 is TGTGCCAGCAATCAGTTCCGAGGTAACAAAGCTTTCTTT.

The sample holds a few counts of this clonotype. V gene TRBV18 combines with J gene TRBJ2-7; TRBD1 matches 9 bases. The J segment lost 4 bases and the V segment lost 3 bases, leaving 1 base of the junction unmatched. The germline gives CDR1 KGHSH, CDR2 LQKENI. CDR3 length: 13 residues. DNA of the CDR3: TGTGCCAGCTCACCGGGGACAGGGTACGAGCAGTACGTC. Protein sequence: CASSPGTGYEQYV.

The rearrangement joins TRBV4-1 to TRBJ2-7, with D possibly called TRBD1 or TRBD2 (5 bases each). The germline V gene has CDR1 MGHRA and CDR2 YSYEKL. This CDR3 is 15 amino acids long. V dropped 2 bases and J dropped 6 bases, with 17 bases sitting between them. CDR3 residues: CASSQPRDVPGEQYF. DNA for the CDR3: TGCGCCAGCAGCCAACCCCGGGACGTCCCCGGCGAGCAGTACTTC.

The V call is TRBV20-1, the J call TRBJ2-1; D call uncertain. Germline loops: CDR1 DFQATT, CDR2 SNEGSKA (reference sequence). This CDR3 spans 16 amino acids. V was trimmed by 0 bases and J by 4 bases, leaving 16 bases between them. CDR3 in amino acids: CSARDLSGTRYNEQFF. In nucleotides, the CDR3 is TGCAGTGCTAGAGATTTGTCGGGTACACGTTACAATGAGCAGTTCTTC.

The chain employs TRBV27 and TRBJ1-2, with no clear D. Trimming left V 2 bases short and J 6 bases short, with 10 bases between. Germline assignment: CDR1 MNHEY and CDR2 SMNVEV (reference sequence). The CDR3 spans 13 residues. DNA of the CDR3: TGTGCCAGCAGTTTAAGCGCTGGGGATGGCTACACCTTC. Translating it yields CASSLSAGDGYTF.